This TCR beta chain was captured by sequencing in a study of T cells in narcolepsy. Germline CDR1 is SGHTA and CDR2 is FQGNSA. This CDR3 is built from 15 residues. Unmatched junction bases numbered 6, after V lost 5 bases and J lost 1 base. Measured with immunoSEQ multiplex PCR; TCRdb has only the in-frame clones, and not every one. The sample contains about 41,000 clones, roughly 88% of which appear only once. This receptor was obtained from a human donor with narcolepsy. What was sequenced was CD45RA- memory CD4+ T cells from PBMCs. This sequence joins TRBV7-2 and TRBJ1-1; TRBD1 matches 8 bases. This chain's CDR3 is CASSAAGTGNTEAFF. In DNA, the CDR3 is TGTGCCAGCAGCGCTGCCGGGACAGGGAACACTGAAGCTTTCTTT.